One T cell receptor (beta chain) is described in this entry. Per the germline V gene, CDR1 is LNHNV and CDR2 is YYDKDF (reference sequence). There are 18 residues in the CDR3. Trimming pared 0 bases from V and 7 bases from J, leaving 24 bases between. The data were produced by immunoSEQ multiplex PCR, yet TCRdb's version contains in-frame clones alone and is incomplete. The top ten hold 6.2% of the sample, which has about 150,000 clones, around 81% seen once. The sample comes from a study of blood T cell repertoires in COVID-19. Study in general: T cells, B-cell-depleted T cells, or PBMCs provided the cDNA or gDNA that served as material.

The chain recombines TRBV15 with TRBJ2-5; D is possibly TRBD2 (7 bases). Sequencing was carried out using PBMCs or T cells enriched from blood (not recorded which). This receptor was identified in a woman aged 40 to 50 who had recovered from COVID-19. CDR3 DNA: TGTGCCACCAGCAGAGACACTGCTTTGCGGGGGCCCTCTGGGACCCAGTACTTC. It translates to CATSRDTALRGPSGTQYF.